This record covers a single TCR beta chain. What antigen it recognizes has not been identified. No base qualities exist here, and no much larger clone lies one base off it. TCRbeta CDR3 regions were amplified from genomic DNA using the immunoSEQ Assay, a bias-controlled multiplex PCR. The authors' analysis ran thus. Nucleated cell counts per sample were estimated from amplification of reference gene primers within the assay. Sequence reads were collapsed and filtered to measure the absolute abundance of every unique TCRbeta CDR3 rearrangement. For each sample, productive Simpson clonality was calculated as the square root of Simpson's diversity index across productive rearrangements. This immuneACCESS table, as held by TCRdb, lists in-frame sequences with V and J called but not all clones. Of the missing ones, under half trace to an unresolved V gene in checked studies; the others have no known cause. That table is the source of V, J and clone size, and D and trimming were worked out from the DNA. For this sample there are under 150,000 clones; about 87% appear just once. Together, the top ten hold 3.9% of the sample.

The data belong to a study of blood T cell repertoires in COVID-19 (dated by TCRdb to about 2020). At the level of the whole study: For ImmuneRACE Cohort 3, a participant was defined as recovered based on two consecutive negative NP/OP PCR tests, clearance by a healthcare professional, or resolution of symptoms. The collaborator samples originated in the United States, Italy and Spain and spanned the acute and convalescent phases of COVID-19. The material from the prospective study consisted of cDNA or gDNA derived from T cells, B-cell-depleted T cells, or PBMCs. Subjects who had been exposed to COVID-19, were actively infected with it, or had recovered from it provided the deeply sampled blood TCRbeta repertoires that made up the dataset. The repertoires were released in a freely available public database intended as a resource for research on the immune response to SARS-CoV-2. Samples were obtained from the ongoing ImmuneRACE study (first 160 participants) and from 1,200 or so subjects provided by 6 global collaborators. A de-identified subject ID, COVID-19 status, age in years and sex were almost always included in the sample metadata. Where HLA class I and class II types were available, the types were taken from metadata supplied by the sample provider, not from assay-based typing. What the study reported, not specific to this receptor: The quantity of clinical and demographic metadata differed by source and by participant and was supplied without curation.

In the prospective study, participants were about 18 to 100 years old, resided in about two dozen geographic areas of the United States, and were enrolled through a virtual design. To assign participants to cohorts, the prospective study relied on clinical history that participants themselves reported in a screening survey and a study questionnaire. In the prospective study, mobile phlebotomists collected whole blood, serum and a nasopharyngeal or oropharyngeal swab from each participant. Additional blood draws and questionnaires over an approximately 2-month period could optionally be provided by prospective study participants. Before DNA extraction, prospective study blood samples were shipped either frozen or at room temperature. The receptor was isolated from a man in his forties or fifties in a cohort exposed to, infected with or recovered from COVID-19 (not recorded which). Material for sequencing was PBMCs or T cells enriched from blood (not recorded which).

The CDR3 is CASSQDPQSSQPQHF. The DNA is as follows: TGCGCCAGCAGCCAAGATCCCCAATCTAGTCAGCCCCAGCATTTT. Here the chain combines TRBV4-3 and TRBJ1-5; the D gene assignment is ambiguous. Reading the germline V gene gives CDR1 LGHNA and CDR2 YSLEER. Its CDR3 holds 15 amino acids, cysteine through phenylalanine. Solely the CDR3 DNA is kept, with 45 bases framed from the first base. The trim is 0 bases for V and 6 bases for J, with a gap of 12 bases between the germline ends.